This entry lists 18 T cell receptor beta chains sequenced from one sample in a study of blood T cell repertoires in COVID-19 (dated by TCRdb to 2020 to 2022). Library prep was done by the immunoSEQ multiplex PCR assay. TCRdb holds this immuneACCESS table with in-frame rearrangements only. Some clones are missing; in checked studies, unresolved V genes explain under half, and the rest has no known cause. The sample table contains a few hundred thousand clones; only one count was recorded for around 81% of them. The ten most abundant clones make up around 4.2% of the sample. The sample was peripheral blood. The receptor source for this set is a woman in her forties or fifties with active or convalescent COVID-19.

This clone was detected only a few times. This sequence joins TRBV11-2 and TRBJ2-1; D might be TRBD1 (6 bases). CDR1 and CDR2 from the germline V gene are SGHAT and FQNNGV. Trimming cost V 3 bases and J 8 bases, with 17 bases left between them. CDR3 length: 15 amino acids. The CDR3 DNA follows: TGTGCCAGCAGCTTGACGGCGGCCAGGGGAGATGAGCAGTTCTTC. Protein sequence: CASSLTAARGDEQFF.

The chain employs TRBV5-1 and TRBJ2-1, with TRBD1 matching over 7 bases. V lost 3 bases to trimming and J lost 6 bases; unmatched junction nucleotides: 3. This CDR3 has 13 residues. CDR1 and CDR2 from the germline V gene are SGHRS and YFSETQ. This CDR3 reads CASSSGQFNEQFF. CDR3 nucleotide sequence: TGCGCCAGCAGCTCGGGACAGTTCAATGAGCAGTTCTTC.

CDR3 region: CASSPGTFINQPQHF. The DNA for the CDR3 is TGTGCCAGCAGCCCCGGGACATTCATTAATCAGCCCCAGCATTTT. This chain uses TRBV7-8 with TRBJ1-5; possibly TRBD1 for D (6 bases). V gave up 5 bases and J gave up 4 bases, with 15 bases separating them. Germline lookup yields CDR1 SGHVS and CDR2 FQNEAQ. The CDR3 covers 15 residues. The variable domain in full, completed from reference TRBV7-8 and TRBJ1-5, reads GAGVSQSPRYKVAKRGQDVALRCDPISGHVSLFWYQQALGQGPEFLTYFQNEAQLDKSGLPSDRFFAERPEGSVSTLKIQRTQQEDSAVYLCASSPGTFINQPQHFGDGTRLSIL.

This clone has only a few counts. V and J are TRBV5-4 and TRBJ1-1; D is possibly TRBD1 (5 bases). The CDR3 is made up of 14 amino acids. Germline assignment: CDR1 SGHNT and CDR2 YYREEE (reference sequence). Trimming took off 2 bases at V and 4 bases at J, with 12 bases between the two ends. The CDR3 here is CASSFKGVSTEAFF. CDR3 DNA sequence: TGTGCCAGCAGCTTTAAAGGGGTGAGCACTGAAGCTTTCTTT.

The sample holds a few counts of this clone. The chain recombines TRBV4-1 with TRBJ2-2; a weak D match, TRBD1 (6 bases). Deletions cut 4 bases from V and 3 bases from J, with 21 bases between. Germline loops: CDR1 MGHRA, CDR2 YSYEKL. This CDR3 contains 18 residues. The DNA of the CDR3 is TGCGCCAGCAGCCGGGGAGCTTTTGGTCAGGGGCACACCGGGGAGCTGTTTTTT. Translated, it gives CASSRGAFGQGHTGELFF.

CDR3 residues: CASSSGQGTRYGYTF. Here the CDR3 DNA reads TGTGCCAGTAGTTCCGGACAGGGAACTCGCTATGGCTACACCTTC. This chain links TRBV19 with TRBJ1-2; TRBD1 aligns across 8 bases. The J segment lost 4 bases and the V segment lost 5 bases, leaving 9 bases of the junction unmatched. CDR1 and CDR2 (germline): LNHDA, SQIVND (reference sequence). The CDR3 loop spans 15 amino acids. The whole variable domain, remainder taken from reference TRBV19 and TRBJ1-2, is DGGITQSPKYLFRKEGQNVTLSCEQNLNHDAMYWYRQDPGQGLRLIYYSQIVNDFQKGDIAEGYSVSREKKESFPLTVTSAQKNPTAFYLCASSSGQGTRYGYTFGSGTRLTVV.

The chain combines TRBV7-2 with TRBJ2-7, with 13 positions matching TRBD2. Germline lookup yields CDR1 SGHTA and CDR2 FQGNSA. The junction had 3 bases not matched to a gene; V was cut back by 5 bases and J by 2 bases. The length of the CDR3 is 15 residues. The CDR3 loop reads CASSMTSGGTYEQYF. For the CDR3, the DNA is TGTGCCAGCAGCATGACTAGCGGGGGGACCTACGAGCAGTACTTC.

The J gene is TRBJ1-6, the V gene TRBV3-1 (or the pseudogene TRBV3-2); D may be TRBD1 (6 bases). The CDR3 runs 14 residues. The germline V gene has CDR1 LGHDT and CDR2 YNNKEL (reference sequence). Trimming shortened V by 4 bases and J by 4 bases, and 8 bases separated the two germline ends. The CDR3, as DNA: TGTGCCAGCAGCCTCAGGGGTTATAATTCACCCCTCCACTTT. Amino acids: CASSLRGYNSPLHF.

The genes are TRBV7-8 and TRBJ2-7; 7 bases line up with TRBD1. This CDR3 is built from 13 residues. Germline CDR1 and CDR2: SGHVS and FQNEAQ. J gave up 1 base and V 8 bases, and 5 bases lay outside the gene matches. The CDR3 spells CASAWTGSYEQYF. As DNA, the CDR3 is TGTGCCAGCGCTTGGACAGGATCCTACGAGCAGTACTTC. The whole variable domain, remainder taken from reference TRBV7-8 and TRBJ2-7, is GAGVSQSPRYKVAKRGQDVALRCDPISGHVSLFWYQQALGQGPEFLTYFQNEAQLDKSGLPSDRFFAERPEGSVSTLKIQRTQQEDSAVYLCASAWTGSYEQYFGPGTRLTVT.

The rearrangement uses TRBV10-3 and TRBJ1-2; D remains unclear. The CDR3 runs 13 residues. Germline lookup yields CDR1 ENHRY and CDR2 SYGVKD. The germline V and J ends were trimmed by 2 bases and 7 bases, with 11 bases remaining between them. The DNA for the CDR3 is TGTGCCATCAGTGAGGGAGCTCTCAGTGGCTACACCTTC. Protein sequence: CAISEGALSGYTF.

This clone was counted a few times. CDR3 loop: CASSGQLAENTGELFF. CDR3 coding DNA: TGTGCCAGCAGTGGGCAGTTAGCGGAAAACACCGGGGAGCTGTTTTTT. The chain joins TRBV2 to TRBJ2-2; perhaps TRBD2 as D (6 bases). This CDR3 is built from 16 residues. Deletions cut 4 bases from V and 2 bases from J, with 14 bases between. Germline V gene lookup returns CDR1 SNHLY and CDR2 FYNNEI.

CDR3 region: CASSLGGQAQDGYTF. CDR3 nucleotides: TGCGCCAGCAGCTTGGGGGGACAGGCCCAAGATGGCTACACCTTC. The rearrangement links TRBV5-1 to TRBJ1-2, with 8 bases lining up with TRBD1. CDR1 SGHRS and CDR2 YFSETQ come from the germline V gene. J lost 6 bases, V lost 0 bases, and 7 bases had no gene match. CDR3 length equals 15 residues.

This chain joins TRBV9 and TRBJ2-1; a possible D gene is TRBD1 (6 bases). Trimming removed 3 bases at V and 6 bases at J, with 16 bases between. Germline CDR1 reads SGDLS; CDR2 reads YYNGEE. This CDR3 has 15 amino acids. The CDR3 loop reads CASSAGQSPLNEQFF. In DNA form, the CDR3 reads TGTGCCAGCAGCGCCGGACAGTCCCCTCTCAATGAGCAGTTCTTC.

The chain employs TRBV5-1 and TRBJ1-1, with 11 bases identical to TRBD1. The V and J ends lost 3 bases and 11 bases, in that order; junction bases with no gene match: 6. There are 13 residues in the CDR3. Germline CDR1 reads SGHRS; CDR2 reads YFSETQ. The DNA for the CDR3 is TGCGCCAGCAGCTCCGGACAGGGGGCGGCGGCTTTCTTT. It codes for CASSSGQGAAAFF.

The chain combines TRBV21-1 with TRBJ2-5; no DNA check was done on the table's D call, TRBD2. TRBV21-1 is termed a pseudogene. The CDR3 has 17 residues. The CDR3 region is CASSLPRRGGMEETQYF. CDR3 coding DNA: TGTGCCAGCAGCCTCCCCCGACGAGGCGGGATGGAAGAGACCCAGTACTTC.

This chain joins TRBV12-3 or TRBV12-4 and TRBJ1-5; no reliable D call. The CDR3 sequence is 12 residues long. V lost 6 bases, J lost 4 bases, and 7 bases lay in between. CDR3 in DNA: TGTGCCAGCAGCGCCCGGAATCAGCCCCAGCATTTT. Protein product: CASSARNQPQHF.

The chain employs TRBV6-6 and TRBJ1-2; TRBD1 matches 7 bases. The junction had 9 bases not matched to a gene; V was cut back by 7 bases and J by 4 bases. The CDR3 loop spans 14 amino acids. CDR1 MNHNY and CDR2 SVGAGI come from the germline V gene (reference sequence). The CDR3 coding sequence is TGTGCCAGCAAGTTCCGACAGGGCAGCTATGGCTACACCTTC. Translation gives CASKFRQGSYGYTF.

The rearrangement links TRBV10-3 to TRBJ1-1, with 7 positions matching TRBD1. Trimming at V came to 6 bases and at J to 3 bases, leaving 7 bases not matched to a gene. CDR1 and CDR2 (germline): ENHRY, SYGVKD. CDR3 length: 14 residues. CDR3 in amino acids: CAIRKQGLDTEAFF. The CDR3 bases are TGTGCCATCAGAAAACAGGGGTTAGACACTGAAGCTTTCTTT.